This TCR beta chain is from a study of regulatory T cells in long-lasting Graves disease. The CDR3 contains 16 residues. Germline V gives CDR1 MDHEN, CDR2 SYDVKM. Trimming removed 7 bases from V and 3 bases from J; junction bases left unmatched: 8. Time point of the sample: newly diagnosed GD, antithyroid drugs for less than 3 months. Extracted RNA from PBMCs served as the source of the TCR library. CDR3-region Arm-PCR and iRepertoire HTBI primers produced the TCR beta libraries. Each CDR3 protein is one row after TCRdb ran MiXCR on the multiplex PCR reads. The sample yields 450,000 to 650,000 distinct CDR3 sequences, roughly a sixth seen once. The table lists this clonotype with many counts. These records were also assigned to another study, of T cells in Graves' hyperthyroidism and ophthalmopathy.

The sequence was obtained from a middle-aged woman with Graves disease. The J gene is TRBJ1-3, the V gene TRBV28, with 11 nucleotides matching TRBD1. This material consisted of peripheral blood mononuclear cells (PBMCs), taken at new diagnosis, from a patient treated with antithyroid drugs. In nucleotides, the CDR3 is TGTGCCAGCAACGGACAGGGGGCGATCGGTGGAAACACCATATATTTT. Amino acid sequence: CASNGQGAIGGNTIYF.